This T cell receptor beta chain emerged from a study of T cells in Graves' hyperthyroidism and ophthalmopathy (dated by TCRdb to 2018 to 2020). In the study overall: Peripheral blood samples were taken at the time of initial diagnosis, prior to any treatment. To identify TCR V-J signatures that set the groups apart, the researchers used a discovery cohort of about a hundred patients, made up of approximately 43 with Graves' ophthalmopathy and 57 with stable Graves' hyperthyroidism. An independent validation cohort of 18 to 20 hyperthyroidism patients and some 15 patients who later progressed to ophthalmopathy tested prospective prediction of ophthalmopathy. The roughly 91 discovery patients were randomly divided into training and test sets at a 7:3 ratio. The study also compared thyroid tissue and blood T-cell repertoires from about six Graves' hyperthyroidism patients. After sampling, hyperthyroidism patients received methimazole starting at 30 mg daily, and ophthalmopathy patients received high-dose intravenous methylprednisolone. The paper reports TCR Vbeta CDR3 sequencing of approximately 140 peripheral blood samples: 43 ophthalmopathy, 70 to 85 hyperthyroidism and approximately 17 progressor patients.

What the study reported, not specific to this receptor: A model built on a 13 V-J signature distinguished ophthalmopathy from stable hyperthyroidism, reaching around 87% sensitivity and about 81% specificity in cross-validation and 80%/75% in testing. In validation, the model predicted progression to ophthalmopathy with over 60% sensitivity and 72.22% specificity, a median of about 6 months before onset. No statistical method was used to set the sample size in advance, and investigators knew the group allocation. Most expanded thyroid clonotypes (frequency above 0.001) were also detected in blood, a finding suggesting that blood repertoires may reflect thyroid immune responses.

Here V drops 8 bases and J drops 2 bases, and the junction holds 11 bases not matched to any gene. From the cysteine through the phenylalanine, the CDR3 covers 15 amino acids. Of the read, only the CDR3 DNA is kept; its 45 bases are in frame from base 1. Reading the germline V gene (reference sequence) gives CDR1 SEHNR and CDR2 FQNEAQ. This clonotype was observed a handful of times. Its recognized antigen is unknown. Base-call qualities are not available, and no considerably larger clone is one nucleotide away. Hyperthyroidism patients were newly diagnosed, had a disease duration of under 2 months, and were aged 18 to 65 years. Patients with uncontrolled infections, other autoimmune diseases, pregnancy or lactation were excluded. Diagnoses were based on clinical symptoms, serum thyroxine and TRAb, thyroid ultrasound and orbital computed tomography. Blood from progressor patients was drawn when they were first diagnosed with hyperthyroidism, before any ophthalmopathy symptoms appeared. PBMCs were isolated from about 9 ml of fresh peripheral blood by Ficoll-Paque density gradient centrifugation. Progressor patients were first diagnosed with Graves' hyperthyroidism and then developed ophthalmopathy during follow-up. Total RNA was extracted using Trizol reagent, and RNA quality was assessed on an Agilent 2100 Bioanalyzer.

TCR beta CDR3 regions were amplified from RNA transcripts. For the first round of RT-PCR on the TCR CDR3, the HTBI primer set was used together with the Qiagen OneStep RT-PCR kit. The libraries were constructed in a second round of multiplex PCR and then size-selected and purified. Sequencing of the libraries was done on an Illumina HiSeq2000 using paired-end 100 bp reads. Per the original workflow: Raw data were processed with SOAPnuke, discarding reads with adapters, uncalled bases, mean Phred below 15, or no exact constant-primer or identifier match. High-quality paired reads were merged with COPE v1.2.5, and unique nucleotide sequences were defined as clonotypes. Clonotypes were aligned to IMGT TRBV, TRBD and TRBJ reference segments using MiTCR v1.1. The analysis included only V-J combinations with a frequency above 0.0001, which together covered 99% to 99.2% of the repertoires. The TCS score was defined as the ratio of F50 (clonal expansion) to E x V (chaos), calculated using BLOSUM62-based TCRdist between CDR3 peptides within each V-J. Welch's t-statistics and random forest reduced 500 to 550 V-J features to 13, which were used in a naive Bayes classifier (R e1071). The raw public reads went through TCRdb reprocessing: fastp at Q25, MiXCR clone calling, in-frame beta chains kept. For every CDR3 protein sequence, its rows merge into one entry that carries the most common genes and DNA. These V and J calls derive from TCRdb rather than the authors' analysis. In this sample the table shows hundreds of thousands of distinct CDR3 sequences, 11% to 15% of which occur a single time. Jointly, the top ten make up roughly 5.7% of the sample.

The source of this sequence is a woman in her thirties with Graves' hyperthyroidism that later progressed to Graves' ophthalmopathy. The sequenced sample was blood. The rearrangement combines TRBV7-9 with TRBJ2-5; 7 nucleotides in the junction match TRBD1. CDR3 loop: CASVNEGARQETQYF. The nucleotide sequence is given as TGTGCCAGCGTCAATGAGGGGGCAAGGCAAGAGACCCAGTACTTC.